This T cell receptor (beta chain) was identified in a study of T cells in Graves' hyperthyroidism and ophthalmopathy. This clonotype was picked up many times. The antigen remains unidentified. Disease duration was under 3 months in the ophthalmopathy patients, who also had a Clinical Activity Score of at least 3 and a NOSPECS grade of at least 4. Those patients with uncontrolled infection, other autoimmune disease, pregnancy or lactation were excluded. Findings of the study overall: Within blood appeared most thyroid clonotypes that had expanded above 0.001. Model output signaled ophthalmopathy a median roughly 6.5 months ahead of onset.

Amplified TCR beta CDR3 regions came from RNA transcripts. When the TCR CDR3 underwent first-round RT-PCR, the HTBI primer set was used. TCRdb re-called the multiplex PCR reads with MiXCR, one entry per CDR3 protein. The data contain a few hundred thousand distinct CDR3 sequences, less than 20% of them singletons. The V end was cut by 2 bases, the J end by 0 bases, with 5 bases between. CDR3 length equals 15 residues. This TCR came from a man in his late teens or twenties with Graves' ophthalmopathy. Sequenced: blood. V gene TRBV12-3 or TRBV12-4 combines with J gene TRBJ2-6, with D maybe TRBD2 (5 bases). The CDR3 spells CASSLRDSGANVLTF. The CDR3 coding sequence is TGTGCCAGCAGTTTACGGGACTCTGGGGCCAACGTCCTGACTTTC.